The 23 T cell receptor beta chains presented below share a single source sample, sequenced in a study of blood T cell repertoires in COVID-19. Here immunoSEQ multiplex PCR was the method, and the copy in TCRdb shows in-frame clones only, minus some. Of 400,000 or so clones in the sample, 80% to 90% were seen once. The specimen sequenced was PBMCs or T cells enriched from blood (not recorded which). These receptors originate from a man between 35 and 55 years old in a cohort exposed to, infected with or recovered from COVID-19 (not recorded which).

This rearrangement joins TRBV24-1 to TRBJ1-2; TRBD1 agrees at 11 bases. The CDR3 loop spans 15 amino acids. Germline assignment: CDR1 KGHDR and CDR2 SFDVKD. V lost 2 bases to trimming and J lost 8 bases; unmatched junction nucleotides: 6. The CDR3 loop reads CATSDYDRTGGGYTF. The CDR3 DNA sequence: TGTGCCACCAGTGATTACGACAGGACAGGGGGCGGCTACACCTTC.

The chain combines TRBV2 with TRBJ1-5, with D unclear. Germline lookup yields CDR1 SNHLY and CDR2 FYNNEI. The length of the CDR3 is 13 residues. V was shortened by 7 bases and J by 6 bases, with 13 bases between the two germline ends. In nucleotides, the CDR3 is TGTGCCAGCAACCAGGCACCAAGTCAGCCCCAGCATTTT. Residues: CASNQAPSQPQHF.

The chain combines TRBV2 with TRBJ2-7; D not resolved. The CDR3 contains 10 residues. The V end was cut by 6 bases, the J end by 6 bases, with 6 bases between. The germline gives CDR1 SNHLY, CDR2 FYNNEI. The chain's CDR3 is CASRNIEQYF. DNA for the CDR3: TGTGCCAGCAGAAATATCGAGCAGTACTTC.

This sequence joins TRBV2 and TRBJ2-2; 7 bases fit TRBD2. The J segment lost 1 base and the V segment lost 3 bases, leaving 11 bases of the junction unmatched. Germline-derived CDR1 and CDR2 are SNHLY and FYNNEI. This CDR3 contains 18 residues. CDR3 loop: CASSDPSGTALNTGELFF. The DNA for the CDR3 is TGTGCCAGCAGTGACCCCAGCGGGACGGCTCTGAACACCGGGGAGCTGTTTTTT.

The V call is TRBV15, the J call TRBJ1-2; D not certain. The CDR3 runs 16 residues. Looked up from germline, CDR1 is LNHNV and CDR2 is YYDKDF (reference sequence). V was pared by 1 base and J by 6 bases, with 18 bases between. CDR3 nucleotide sequence: TGTGCCACCAGCAGAGCCCAAGGAGGAAGGTACGATGGCTACACCTTC. Protein sequence: CATSRAQGGRYDGYTF. The whole variable domain, filled in from reference TRBV15 and TRBJ1-2, reads DAMVIQNPRYQVTQFGKPVTLSCSQTLNHNVMYWYQQKSSQAPKLLFHYYDKDFNNEADTPDNFQSRRPNTSFCFLDIRSPGLGDTAMYLCATSRAQGGRYDGYTFGSGTRLTVV.

This clone is a singleton in its sample. This rearrangement joins TRBV2 to TRBJ1-6, with 8 bases matching TRBD1. The germline V gene has CDR1 SNHLY and CDR2 FYNNEI. The trim removed 6 bases at V and 2 bases at J, leaving 3 bases unmatched. The CDR3 spans 15 residues. CDR3 region: CASRYRGAYNSPLHF. As DNA, the CDR3 is TGTGCCAGCAGATACAGGGGGGCCTATAATTCACCCCTCCACTTT.

This clone has more than one count but fewer than ten. This chain links TRBV7-8 with TRBJ2-7; 9 nucleotides agree with TRBD1. With V trimmed by 5 bases and J by 1 base, 6 bases remained unmatched. CDR3 length equals 15 residues. Per germline, CDR1 SGHVS and CDR2 FQNEAQ. The CDR3 bases are TGTGCCAGCAGCCCCTGGACAGGGGCGTCCTACGAGCAGTACTTC. It is translated as CASSPWTGASYEQYF.

V gene TRBV7-2 combines with J gene TRBJ1-1; tentatively, D is TRBD1 (6 bases). V gave up 5 bases and J gave up 11 bases, with 15 bases separating them. In germline, CDR1 is SGHTA, CDR2 FQGNSA. This CDR3 is built from 12 residues. CDR3 nucleotides: TGTGCCAGCAGCCGCAACAGGGCGGAGGCTTTCTTT. Encoded protein: CASSRNRAEAFF.

This chain connects TRBV7-9 to TRBJ1-1; D might be TRBD1 (5 bases). Germline V gene lookup returns CDR1 SEHNR and CDR2 FQNEAQ (reference sequence). This CDR3 has 16 residues. Trimming stripped 2 bases from V and 4 bases from J, with 17 bases between. CDR3 DNA sequence: TGTGCCAGCAGCTTATCAGTTGGGGCGGCAGGCACTGAAGCTTTCTTT. Protein: CASSLSVGAAGTEAFF.

The chain uses TRBV5-4 and TRBJ1-1; D not certain. The CDR3 has 14 amino acids. The V end was cut by 0 bases, the J end by 0 bases, with 6 bases between. CDR1 SGHNT and CDR2 YYREEE come from the germline V gene (reference sequence). In nucleotides, the CDR3 is TGTGCCAGCAGCTTGGCAGCGTTGAACACTGAAGCTTTCTTT. Protein sequence: CASSLAALNTEAFF.

The chain is built from TRBV7-6 and TRBJ2-3; 11 bases align to TRBD2. Germline CDR1 and CDR2: SGHVS and FNYEAQ. V lost 0 bases to trimming and J lost 0 bases; unmatched junction nucleotides: 5. This CDR3 spans 18 amino acids. The CDR3 DNA is TGTGCCAGCAGCTTAGCGATAACTAGCGGGAGTAGCACAGATACGCAGTATTTT. Translation: CASSLAITSGSSTDTQYF.

This chain joins TRBV5-4 and TRBJ2-1; 8 bases are a match to TRBD1. The CDR3 is made up of 15 amino acids. CDR1 and CDR2 (germline): SGHNT, YYREEE (reference sequence). V trimming: 3 bases; J trimming: 3 bases; junction bases outside the gene matches: 5. In DNA form, the CDR3 reads TGTGCCAGCAGCTCCCTCGACAGGGGCTACAATGAGCAGTTCTTC. This gives the protein CASSSLDRGYNEQFF.

The chain carries TRBV7-9 and TRBJ1-3; no clear D gene. This CDR3 is 15 amino acids long. Germline CDR1 and CDR2: SEHNR and FQNEAQ (reference sequence). Trimming pared 3 bases from V and 2 bases from J, leaving 11 bases between. The CDR3: CASSFSGVPGNTIYF. CDR3 coding DNA: TGTGCCAGCAGCTTCAGCGGGGTTCCTGGAAACACCATATATTTT.

J is TRBJ1-1 and V is TRBV5-4; TRBD1 aligns across 9 bases. V lost 5 bases and J lost 3; bases outside the gene matches: 2. Germline-derived CDR1 and CDR2 are SGHNT and YYREEE (reference sequence). CDR3 length equals 13 residues. For the CDR3, the DNA is TGTGCCAGCAGGTGGGACAGGGACACTGAAGCTTTCTTT. It yields the protein CASRWDRDTEAFF.

The chain recombines TRBV5-1 with TRBJ2-7; 7 bases fit TRBD1. This CDR3 is 15 amino acids long. V lost 0 bases, J lost 3 bases, and 6 bases stayed unmatched. The V gene's germline CDR1 is SGHRS and CDR2 YFSETQ. CDR3 loop: CASSLAWTGYYEQYF. The DNA of the CDR3 is TGCGCCAGCAGCTTGGCCTGGACAGGCTACTACGAGCAGTACTTC.

The chain employs TRBV6-5 and TRBJ2-1, with D perhaps TRBD2 (5 bases). Trimming stripped 5 bases from V and 7 bases from J, with 9 bases between. The germline V gene has CDR1 MNHEY and CDR2 SVGAGI. The CDR3 extends over 12 amino acids. CDR3 protein: CASSNPGNEQFF. CDR3 DNA: TGTGCCAGCAGTAACCCGGGGAATGAGCAGTTCTTC.

The chain combines TRBV19 with TRBJ2-1; tentative D call: TRBD2 (5 bases). The ends were cut back, 6 bases at V and 9 bases at J, with 15 bases in the middle. The CDR3 runs to 13 residues. Looked up from germline, CDR1 is LNHDA and CDR2 is SQIVND (reference sequence). This CDR3 is CASSVRAAGEQFF. In DNA form, the CDR3 reads TGTGCCAGTAGCGTAAGAGCGGCTGGTGAGCAGTTCTTC.

This clone was counted a single time. The genes are TRBV5-4 and TRBJ1-1, with D perhaps matching TRBD1 (6 bases). CDR1 is SGHNT, CDR2 YYREEE, per germline (reference sequence). This CDR3 is 15 amino acids long. Trimming pared 5 bases from V and 0 bases from J, leaving 14 bases between. In DNA, the CDR3 is TGTGCCAGCAGAGGACAGTACTCCATGAACACTGAAGCTTTCTTT. Its protein is CASRGQYSMNTEAFF. Together with reference TRBV5-4 and TRBJ1-1, the CDR3 gives the full variable domain: ETGVTQSPTHLIKTRGQQVTLRCSSQSGHNTVSWYQQALGQGPQFIFQYYREEENGRGNFPPRFSGLQFPNYSSELNVNALELDDSALYLCASRGQYSMNTEAFFGQGTRLTVV.

The rearrangement uses TRBV5-4 and TRBJ2-5, with D tentatively TRBD1 (5 bases). V was pared by 2 bases and J by 5 bases, with 13 bases between. This CDR3 contains 14 residues. CDR1 is SGHNT and CDR2 is YYREEE in the germline V gene (reference sequence). CDR3 DNA sequence: TGTGCCAGCAGCTTCCGAGGAAGGGGTGAGACCCAGTACTTC. This translates into CASSFRGRGETQYF.

The chain combines TRBV5-1 with TRBJ2-1, with 9 bases matching TRBD1. CDR1 is SGHRS and CDR2 is YFSETQ in the germline V gene. With 4 bases clipped from V and 1 base from J, the junction kept 6 bases outside the gene matches. This CDR3 has 16 residues. The CDR3 coding sequence is TGCGCCAGCAGCAAGATGGGACAGGGATCCTACAATGAGCAGTTCTTC. This codes for CASSKMGQGSYNEQFF.

The CDR3 here is CASSDQGGSTDTQYF. In DNA form, the CDR3 reads TGTGCCAGCAGTGACCAAGGGGGAAGCACAGATACGCAGTATTTT. This sequence joins TRBV6-4 and TRBJ2-3; D is perhaps TRBD1 (6 bases). The germline gives CDR1 MRHNA, CDR2 SNTAGT. The CDR3 has 15 residues. V dropped 2 bases and J dropped 0 bases, with 9 bases sitting between them.

The rearrangement links TRBV15 to TRBJ1-5; 10 nucleotides match TRBD1. The CDR3 has 15 residues. The germline V gene has CDR1 LNHNV and CDR2 YYDKDF (reference sequence). The V gene end was trimmed by 10 bases and the J gene end by 6 bases; junction bases not matched to a gene: 12. Written as DNA, the CDR3 is TGTGCCAGCGGGGACAGGGGTTTCGGTAGTCAGCCCCAGCATTTT. As protein: CASGDRGFGSQPQHF.

The genes are TRBV3-1 (or the pseudogene TRBV3-2) and TRBJ2-7; 13 bases are a match to TRBD2. This CDR3 contains 15 residues. Trimming cost V 4 bases and J 6 bases; bases outside gene matches: 6. Germline lookup yields CDR1 LGHDT and CDR2 YNNKEL (reference sequence). The CDR3 reads CASSPTTSGRSEQYF. The CDR3 nucleotides are TGTGCCAGCAGCCCTACGACTAGCGGGAGGTCCGAGCAGTACTTC.